This T cell receptor beta chain was sequenced in a study of blood T cell repertoires in COVID-19. At the level of the study: Italy, Spain and the United States were the sources of the convalescent and acute COVID-19 samples. Nucleic acid was either cDNA or gDNA, and it came from T cells, B-cell-depleted T cells, or PBMCs.

Source study methods: Reference gene primer amplification gave estimated nucleated cell counts. Libraries were prepared by immunoSEQ multiplex PCR; TCRdb keeps only in-frame clonotypes and omits some of them. V, J and clone size reflect that table, while D and trimming were determined from the DNA. Of tens of thousands of clones listed, 85% to 90% were seen once; the top ten hold 5.5% to 8%. Germline V gives CDR1 MDHEN, CDR2 SYDVKM. Trimming left V 6 bases short and J 9 bases short, with 18 bases between. This CDR3 has 15 residues. The TCR sequence derives from a man between 45 and 60 years old with active COVID-19. This rearrangement joins TRBV28 to TRBJ1-6; a weak D match, TRBD1 (5 bases). What was sequenced was peripheral blood. CDR3 protein: CASRPGGRSSSPLHF. In nucleotides, the CDR3 is TGTGCCAGCAGACCGGGGGGACGATCAAGTTCACCCCTCCACTTT.